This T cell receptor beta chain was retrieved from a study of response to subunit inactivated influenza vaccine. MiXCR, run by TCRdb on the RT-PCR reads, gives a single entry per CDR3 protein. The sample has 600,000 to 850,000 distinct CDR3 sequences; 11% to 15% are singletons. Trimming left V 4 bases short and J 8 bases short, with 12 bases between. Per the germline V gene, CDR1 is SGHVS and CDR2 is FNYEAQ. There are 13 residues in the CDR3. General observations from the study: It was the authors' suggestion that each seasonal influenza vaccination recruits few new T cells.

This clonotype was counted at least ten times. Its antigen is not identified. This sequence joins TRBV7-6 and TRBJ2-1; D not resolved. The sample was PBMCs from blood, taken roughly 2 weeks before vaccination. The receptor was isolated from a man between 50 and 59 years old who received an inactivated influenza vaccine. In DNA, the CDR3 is TGTGCCAGCAGCTCCGTTGGGGTATATGAGCAGTTCTTC. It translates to CASSSVGVYEQFF.